These 16 T cell receptor beta chains came from one sample sequenced in a study of blood T cell repertoires in COVID-19. Method: immunoSEQ multiplex PCR; TCRdb's copy keeps in-frame clones and lacks some. The sample includes hundreds of thousands of clones, 75% to 90% seen only once; the top ten take 4% to 6%. Specimen: PBMCs or T cells enriched from blood (not recorded which). The receptors come from a man aged 55 to 70 who had recovered from COVID-19.

The chain links TRBV3-1 (or the pseudogene TRBV3-2) to TRBJ2-1; 10 positions agree with TRBD2. Trimming at V came to 0 bases and at J to 15 bases, leaving 14 bases not matched to a gene. This CDR3 region has 16 residues. Germline V gene lookup returns CDR1 LGHDT and CDR2 YNNKEL (reference sequence). The DNA of the CDR3 is TGTGCCAGCAGCCAAGATCTGCTAGCGGGAGTTGTCGCCCCGTTCTTC. Protein product: CASSQDLLAGVVAPFF.

This clone occurred a few times. The chain uses TRBV3-1 (or the pseudogene TRBV3-2) and TRBJ1-3, with D unresolved. Germline assignment: CDR1 LGHDT and CDR2 YNNKEL (reference sequence). The V end lost 7 bases, the J end lost 0 bases, and 7 bases lay between the germline ends. The CDR3 spans 13 residues. The CDR3 loop is CASNGYSGNTIYF. The CDR3 DNA follows: TGTGCCAGCAACGGGTACTCTGGAAACACCATATATTTT.

This CDR3 is CASGAGHTPDTQYF. For the CDR3, the DNA is TGTGCCAGCGGGGCAGGACATACCCCAGATACGCAGTATTTT. The chain couples TRBV5-4 to TRBJ2-3; a possible D gene is TRBD1 (5 bases). Germline V gene sequence: CDR1 SGHNT, CDR2 YYREEE (reference sequence). There are 14 residues in the CDR3. The V and J ends lost 7 bases and 4 bases respectively, with 16 bases between them.

The chain combines TRBV5-4 with TRBJ2-5, with TRBD1 identical over 7 bases. Trimming removed 3 bases from V and 1 base from J; junction bases left unmatched: 3. The CDR3 has 14 residues. Germline loops: CDR1 SGHNT, CDR2 YYREEE (reference sequence). CDR3 in amino acids: CASSSGTAQETQYF. The CDR3 DNA follows: TGTGCCAGCAGCTCCGGGACAGCCCAAGAGACCCAGTACTTC.

V gene TRBV5-6 combines with J gene TRBJ1-2; no definite D call. Germline assignment: CDR1 SGHDT and CDR2 YYEEEE. The CDR3 has 13 residues. The V and J ends lost 2 bases and 0 bases respectively, with 5 bases between them. The CDR3 coding sequence is TGTGCCAGCAGCTTTCAAACTAACTATGGCTACACCTTC. Its protein is CASSFQTNYGYTF.

This chain joins TRBV6-5 and TRBJ2-7, with 8 bases aligning to TRBD2. Trimming cost V 6 bases and J 4 bases; bases outside gene matches: 8. CDR1 and CDR2 from the germline V gene are MNHEY and SVGAGI. The CDR3 length is 14 residues. The CDR3 nucleotides are TGTGCCAGCAGCCCATCCGGGACTAGGTACGAGCAGTACTTC. Translation: CASSPSGTRYEQYF.

The rearrangement joins TRBV13 to TRBJ1-5, with D possibly TRBD1 on 6 matching bases. This CDR3 has 15 residues. The V end was cut by 4 bases, the J end by 4 bases, with 14 bases between. CDR1 and CDR2 (germline): PRHDT, FYEKMQ (reference sequence). CDR3 DNA sequence: TGTGCCAGCAGCTCTACGTTTAGGGGGAATCAGCCCCAGCATTTT. This translates into CASSSTFRGNQPQHF.

This chain uses TRBV6-2 or TRBV6-3 with TRBJ2-1, with 15 bases identical to TRBD2. The V segment lost 2 bases and the J segment 9 bases; nucleotides outside the gene matches: 11. CDR1 is MNHEY, CDR2 SVGEGT, per germline. The CDR3 is 18 amino acids. CDR3 sequence (DNA): TGTGCCAGCAGTTACGGACTAGCGGGAGGGCCGAGCGGGGGTGAGCAGTTCTTC. This translates into CASSYGLAGGPSGGEQFF.

The V call is TRBV9, the J call TRBJ2-1, with a possible D match to TRBD1 (6 bases). The V gene lost 4 bases and the J gene lost 7 bases, with 15 bases spanning the gap. This CDR3 is 14 amino acids long. Germline CDR1 and CDR2: SGDLS and YYNGEE. CDR3 DNA sequence: TGTGCCAGCAGCCCGTCAAGGGGGAGTAATGAGCAGTTCTTC. This sequence encodes CASSPSRGSNEQFF.

This chain connects TRBV9 to TRBJ2-1; the D is unclear. Germline V gene lookup returns CDR1 SGDLS and CDR2 YYNGEE. The V and J ends lost 0 bases and 1 base respectively, with 5 bases between them. The length of the CDR3 is 14 residues. The CDR3 loop reads CASSVDLSYNEQFF. CDR3 bases: TGTGCCAGCAGCGTAGATCTATCCTACAATGAGCAGTTCTTC. Using reference TRBV9 and TRBJ2-1 for the parts outside the CDR3, the full variable domain is DSGVTQTPKHLITATGQRVTLRCSPRSGDLSVYWYQQSLDQGLQFLIQYYNGEERAKGNILERFSAQQFPDLHSELNLSSLELGDSALYFCASSVDLSYNEQFFGPGTRLTVL.

The genes are TRBV28 and TRBJ2-2; 8 bases map to TRBD1. V lost 2 bases to trimming and J lost 1 base; unmatched junction nucleotides: 9. Germline V gene sequence: CDR1 MDHEN, CDR2 SYDVKM. This CDR3 contains 18 residues. In DNA, the CDR3 is TGTGCCAGCAGTTTAAGTCGCAGGGGGCGCTTGAACACCGGGGAGCTGTTTTTT. Residues: CASSLSRRGRLNTGELFF.

This chain joins TRBV30 and TRBJ1-6, with 8 bases identical to TRBD1. Trimming cost V 0 bases and J 7 bases; bases outside gene matches: 5. The length of the CDR3 is 15 residues. The germline gives CDR1 GTSNPN, CDR2 SVGIG (reference sequence). CDR3 DNA sequence: TGTGCCTGGAGTGTCGACGACAGGGGAAATTCACCCCTCCACTTT. This translates into CAWSVDDRGNSPLHF. The whole variable domain, remainder taken from reference TRBV30 and TRBJ1-6, is SQTIHQWPATLVQPVGSPLSLECTVEGTSNPNLYWYRQAAGRGLQLLFYSVGIGQISSEVPQNLSASRPQDRQFILSSKKLLLSDSGFYLCAWSVDDRGNSPLHFGNGTRLTVT.

The chain links TRBV24-1 to TRBJ2-2; 7 bases line up with TRBD1. This CDR3 has 17 residues. Losses at the gene ends were 6 bases for V and 0 bases for J; bases not matched to a gene: 9. CDR1 KGHDR and CDR2 SFDVKD come from the germline V gene. CDR3 in amino acids: CATSSTPGTANTGELFF. CDR3 DNA: TGTGCCACCAGTTCAACCCCCGGGACAGCGAACACCGGGGAGCTGTTTTTT.

The V and J genes are TRBV6-2 or TRBV6-3 and TRBJ2-5; 8 nucleotides align to TRBD1. V was clipped by 6 bases and J by 0 bases; unmatched bases: 3. The CDR3 has 14 residues. The germline gives CDR1 MNHEY, CDR2 SVGEGT. This CDR3 is CASSQDRDQETQYF. The CDR3 region has the DNA TGTGCCAGCAGCCAGGACAGGGACCAAGAGACCCAGTACTTC.

The chain joins TRBV19 to TRBJ1-4; tentative D call: TRBD1 (6 bases). The CDR3 is made up of 13 amino acids. V lost 7 bases to trimming and J lost 8 bases, with 14 bases between them. Germline V gene data show CDR1 as LNHDA and CDR2 as SQIVND (reference sequence). CDR3 loop: CASTAGAYEKLFF. The CDR3 DNA reads TGTGCCAGTACTGCAGGGGCCTACGAAAAACTGTTTTTT. Variable domain in full (rest from reference TRBV19 and TRBJ1-4): DGGITQSPKYLFRKEGQNVTLSCEQNLNHDAMYWYRQDPGQGLRLIYYSQIVNDFQKGDIAEGYSVSREKKESFPLTVTSAQKNPTAFYLCASTAGAYEKLFFGSGTQLSVL.

This clone was seen only once. V and J are TRBV11-2 and TRBJ2-7; 9 bases fit TRBD1. Germline CDR1 reads SGHAT; CDR2 reads FQNNGV. V lost 3 bases to trimming and J lost 3 bases; unmatched junction nucleotides: 6. This CDR3 comprises 15 residues. The CDR3 DNA is TGTGCCAGCAGCTTTGCCGGGACAGGGCTCTACGAGCAGTACTTC. This translates into CASSFAGTGLYEQYF.